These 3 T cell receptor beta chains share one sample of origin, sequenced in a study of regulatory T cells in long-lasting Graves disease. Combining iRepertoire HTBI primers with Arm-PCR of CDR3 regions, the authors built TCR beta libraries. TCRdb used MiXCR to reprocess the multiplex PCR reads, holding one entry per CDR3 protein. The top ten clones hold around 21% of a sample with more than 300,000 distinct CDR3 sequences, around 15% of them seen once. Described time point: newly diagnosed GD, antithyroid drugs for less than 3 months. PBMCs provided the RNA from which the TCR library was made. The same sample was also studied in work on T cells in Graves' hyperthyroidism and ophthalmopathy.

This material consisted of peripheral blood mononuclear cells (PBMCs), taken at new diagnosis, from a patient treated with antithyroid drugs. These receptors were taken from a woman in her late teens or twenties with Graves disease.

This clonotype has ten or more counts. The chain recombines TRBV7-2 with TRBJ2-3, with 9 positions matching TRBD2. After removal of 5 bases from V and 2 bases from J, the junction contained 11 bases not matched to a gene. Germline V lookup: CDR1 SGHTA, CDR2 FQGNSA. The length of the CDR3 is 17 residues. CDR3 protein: CASSPGQAGGYTDTQYF. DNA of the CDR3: TGTGCCAGCAGCCCCGGTCAAGCGGGGGGCTACACAGATACGCAGTATTTT.

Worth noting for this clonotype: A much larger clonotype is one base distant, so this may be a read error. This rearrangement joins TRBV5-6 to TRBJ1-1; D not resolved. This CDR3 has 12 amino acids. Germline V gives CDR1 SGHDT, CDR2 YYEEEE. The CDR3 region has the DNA TGTGCCAGCAGCTCCATGAACACTGAAGCTTCCTTT. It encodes CASSSMNTEASF. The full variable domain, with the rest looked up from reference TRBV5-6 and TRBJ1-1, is DAGVTQSPTHLIKTRGQQVTLRCSPKSGHDTVSWYQQALGQGPQFIFQYYEEEERQRGNFPDRFSGHQFPNYSSELNVNALLLGDSALYLCASSSMNTEASFGQGTRLTVV.

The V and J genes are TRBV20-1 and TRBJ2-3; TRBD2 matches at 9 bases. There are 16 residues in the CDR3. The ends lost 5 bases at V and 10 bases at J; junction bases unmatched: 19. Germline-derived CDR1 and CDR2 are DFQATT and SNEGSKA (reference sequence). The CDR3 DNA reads TGCAGTGCTGGAGGGGGAAGGGCTAGCGGGACCCTGGCGCAGTATTTT. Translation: CSAGGGRASGTLAQYF.